One sample yielded the 14 T cell receptor beta chains listed below, sequenced in a study of PD-1 blockade in mismatch repair-deficient tumors. Profiling relied on immunoSEQ multiplex PCR, and the TCRdb table lists in-frame clones only, not all of them. Seen here are some 45,000 clones, under 85% observed once, and the top ten hold roughly 3.3%. The specimen was PBMCs, collected before pembrolizumab treatment. All receptors derive from an adult with mismatch repair-deficient cancer.

This clone was seen a few times. The CDR3 reads CASSLALAANTEAFF. In DNA, the CDR3 is TGTGCCAGCAGCTTAGCGTTGGCAGCGAACACTGAAGCTTTCTTT. The V and J genes are TRBV7-6 and TRBJ1-1; D gene uncertain. Per germline, CDR1 SGHVS and CDR2 FNYEAQ. With 0 bases removed from V and 1 base from J, the gap between germline ends came to 9 bases. This CDR3 comprises 15 residues.

As DNA, the CDR3 is TGTGCCAGCAGCCAACAGGGCTCTGGAAACACCATATATTTT. It encodes CASSQQGSGNTIYF. This chain links TRBV7-3 with TRBJ1-3, with a tentative D call TRBD1 (6 bases). Germline V gene data show CDR1 as SGHTA and CDR2 as FQGTGA. V lost 5 bases to trimming and J lost 0 bases, with 8 bases between them. The CDR3 is made up of 14 amino acids.

The CDR3 sequence: CASGFAPRWTGLSTDTQYF. As DNA, the CDR3 is TGTGCTAGTGGTTTCGCACCCCGTTGGACAGGGCTAAGCACAGATACGCAGTATTTT. The chain combines TRBV12-5 with TRBJ2-3, with 8 bases identical to TRBD1. The CDR3 is 19 amino acids. V shed 3 bases and J 0 bases; nucleotides not matched to a gene: 14. The germline V gene encodes CDR1 LGHNT and CDR2 FRNRAP.

V usage is TRBV7-9 and J usage is TRBJ1-2; D is unresolved. The CDR3 is made up of 15 amino acids. V shed 4 bases and J shed 8 bases, with 20 bases lying between them. Germline values: CDR1 SEHNR, CDR2 FQNEAQ (reference sequence). The CDR3 sequence: CASSSTRSGSGGYTF. The CDR3 bases are TGTGCCAGCAGCTCGACCAGGTCAGGTTCGGGAGGCTACACCTTC.

The rearrangement joins TRBV6-5 to TRBJ2-7, with a weak D call TRBD2 (6 bases). The CDR3 length is 15 residues. From germline, CDR1 is MNHEY and CDR2 SVGAGI. V was pared by 2 bases and J by 3 bases, with 14 bases between. The CDR3 sequence is CASSYHRERSYEQYF. The CDR3, as DNA: TGTGCCAGCAGTTACCACCGGGAGCGCAGCTACGAGCAGTACTTC.

The CDR3, as DNA: TGTGCCAGCAGCTCCCAGGGTATGACTAATGAAAAACTGTTTTTT. This sequence encodes CASSSQGMTNEKLFF. The rearrangement links TRBV5-5 to TRBJ1-4; D possibly corresponds to TRBD1 (5 bases). The germline V gene has CDR1 SGHKS and CDR2 YYEKEE (reference sequence). V was shortened by 3 bases and J by 2 bases, with 11 bases between the two germline ends. This CDR3 has 15 amino acids.

CDR3 bases: TGCAGCGTACCAAGAGGAGAGGCAACTGAAGCTTTCTTT. Translating it yields CSVPRGEATEAFF. The chain is built from TRBV29-1 and TRBJ1-1; D not resolved. V lost 6 bases to trimming and J lost 5 bases, with 16 bases between them. Germline-derived CDR1 and CDR2 are SQVTM and ANQGSEA. This CDR3 spans 13 amino acids.

V is TRBV27 and J is TRBJ1-5; TRBD1 might be the D (5 bases). CDR1 is MNHEY, CDR2 SMNVEV, per germline (reference sequence). This CDR3 has 15 amino acids. Trimming removed 4 bases from V and 2 bases from J, with 12 bases in between. The CDR3 sequence is CASSYGGEGNQPQHF. DNA of the CDR3: TGTGCCAGCAGTTATGGGGGGGAAGGCAATCAGCCCCAGCATTTT.

Only one count was recorded for this clone. This chain links TRBV10-2 with TRBJ1-1; TRBD1 agrees at 8 bases. V was clipped by 7 bases and J by 3 bases; unmatched bases: 7. The CDR3 consists of 14 residues. CDR1 WSHSY and CDR2 SAAADI come from the germline V gene. The CDR3: CASKAGQEYTEAFF. For the CDR3, the DNA is TGCGCCAGCAAAGCGGGACAGGAGTACACTGAAGCTTTCTTT.

This chain connects TRBV7-6 to TRBJ2-1; 11 positions agree with TRBD2. This CDR3 spans 18 amino acids. CDR1 is SGHVS and CDR2 is FNYEAQ in the germline V gene. Losses at the gene ends were 5 bases for V and 7 bases for J; bases not matched to a gene: 16. The CDR3 DNA reads as TGTGCCAGCAGCCCCCGACCTTCTAGCGGGAGGAAGGGAAATGAGCAGTTCTTC. This sequence encodes CASSPRPSSGRKGNEQFF. Based on the CDR3 plus reference TRBV7-6 and TRBJ2-1, the full variable domain is GAGVSQSPRYKVTKRGQDVALRCDPISGHVSLYWYRQALGQGPEFLTYFNYEAQQDKSGLPNDRFSAERPEGSISTLTIQRTEQRDSAMYRCASSPRPSSGRKGNEQFFGPGTRLTVL.

The chain has TRBV5-6 and TRBJ1-1, with TRBD1 identical over 8 bases. The CDR3 has 18 amino acids. Germline trimming cut 4 bases from V and 0 bases from J; bases unmatched to any gene: 14. The germline V gene has CDR1 SGHDT and CDR2 YYEEEE. The DNA for the CDR3 is TGTGCCAGCAGCCTCCAAGGGACAGGATATTTCATGAACACTGAAGCTTTCTTT. It translates to CASSLQGTGYFMNTEAFF. Based on the CDR3 plus reference TRBV5-6 and TRBJ1-1, the full variable domain is DAGVTQSPTHLIKTRGQQVTLRCSPKSGHDTVSWYQQALGQGPQFIFQYYEEEERQRGNFPDRFSGHQFPNYSSELNVNALLLGDSALYLCASSLQGTGYFMNTEAFFGQGTRLTVV.

This clone has just a few counts. V is TRBV11-2 and J is TRBJ2-1; 9 bases agree with TRBD1. From germline, CDR1 is SGHAT and CDR2 FQNNGV. This CDR3 contains 18 residues. V gave up 5 bases and J gave up 8 bases; unmatched junction bases: 19. The DNA for the CDR3 is TGTGCCAGCAGCACCCGACGAACCTCCGAACAGGGGGCACATGAGCAGTTCTTC. Residues: CASSTRRTSEQGAHEQFF.

This clone was seen just once. The V and J genes are TRBV29-1 and TRBJ2-6; tentatively, D is TRBD2 (5 bases). V was shortened by 4 bases and J by 0 bases, with 7 bases between the two germline ends. The CDR3 is 14 residues long. Per germline, CDR1 SQVTM and CDR2 ANQGSEA. The CDR3 nucleotides are TGCAGCGTTGCGGGGTCCTCTGGGGCCAACGTCCTGACTTTC. This gives the protein CSVAGSSGANVLTF.

The chain joins TRBV29-1 to TRBJ2-5; D not certain. CDR3 length: 13 amino acids. Trimming pared 2 bases from V and 7 bases from J, leaving 14 bases between. Germline V gene sequence: CDR1 SQVTM, CDR2 ANQGSEA. As DNA, the CDR3 is TGCAGCGTTGAAAGTCTCGGCGACCGGACCCAGTACTTC. Its translation is CSVESLGDRTQYF.